This entry features one T cell receptor (beta chain) sequence. The data derive from a study of blood T cell repertoires in COVID-19. Study as a whole: Spain, Italy and the United States supplied samples that represented acute and convalescent COVID-19.

Deletions cut 7 bases from V and 5 bases from J, with 14 bases between. Germline CDR1 reads MNHEY; CDR2 reads SMNVEV (reference sequence). The CDR3 spans 13 residues. In the authors' methods: From reference gene primer amplification, estimates of nucleated cell counts were derived. Clones were sequenced by immunoSEQ multiplex PCR, and TCRdb holds only the in-frame ones, with some missing. V, J and clone size are those of that table, while D and trimming were read from the DNA. The sample has over 200,000 clones, roughly 87% seen once. The chain is built from TRBV27 and TRBJ2-5, with D perhaps matching TRBD2 (6 bases). This TCR was recovered from a woman aged 25-40 years with acute or convalescent COVID-19. Sequenced: peripheral blood. As DNA, the CDR3 is TGTGCCAGCACCCACGGGGAGGACGAGACCCAGTACTTC. The encoded protein is CASTHGEDETQYF.